This T cell receptor delta chain was sequenced during a study of gamma-delta T cells after stem cell transplantation. V lost 5 bases and J lost 0, with 27 bases in between. Germline lookup yields CDR1 GEAIGNYY and CDR2 EKD. This CDR3 contains 19 residues. TCRdb fed the RT-PCR reads into CATT to redo clone calling. The table lists around 2,700 delta-chain clones, approximately 2% of them singletons. Note on this clone: The protein that TCRdb holds for this DNA derives from a much larger clone and differs from the translated DNA at residue 4, which likely indicates a read error; the protein shown here is translated from the DNA.

The chain combines TRDV2 with TRDJ1, with D possibly TRDD3 on 6 matching bases. The specimen sequenced was gamma-delta T cells. The TCR sequence derives from a human donor. It is not recorded whose cells these are; they may come from a transplant donor. The CDR3 sequence is CACGTLGGRGIIYTDKLIF. DNA for the CDR3: TGTGCCTGTGGGACGTTGGGAGGTCGAGGGATAATCTACACCGATAAACTCATCTTT.